The rows below give T cell receptor beta chains drawn from one sample of a study of shared clonotypes between healthy human individuals. The table came from immunoSEQ multiplex PCR; TCRdb's copy has only in-frame clones and leaves some out. The sample comprises 1.5 million to 2.5 million clones, about 95% of which are singletons, and approximately 1.2% rests with the top ten. Source material: naive CD8+ T cells sorted from blood. These receptors were obtained from a man between 18 and 29 years old in good health. The CDR3 runs from the conserved cysteine through the conserved F or W. A D gene is named only where the DNA matches it firmly. Size is omitted from some rows. Given values are once, few, many or a class for expanded clones.

>.|.|TRBJ1-1|TRBV30
CAWSPSGGTEAFF
TGTGCCTGGAGTCCCTCCGGAGGCACTGAAGCTTTCTTT
>TRBD1|.|TRBJ1-2|TRBV9
CASSGSTGEYYGYTF
TGTGCCAGCAGCGGATCTACAGGGGAATACTATGGCTACACCTTC
>.|.|TRBJ2-1|TRBV29-1
CSVEVLDNEQFF
TGCAGCGTTGAAGTCCTCGACAATGAGCAGTTCTTC
>.|once|TRBJ2-1|TRBV7-9
CASSLEWGSIYNEQFF
TGTGCCAGCAGCTTAGAATGGGGCTCAATATACAATGAGCAGTTCTTC
>TRBD2|.|TRBJ2-7|TRBV7-2
CASSVTGTSSYEQYF
TGTGCCAGCAGCGTCACCGGGACTAGCTCCTACGAGCAGTACTTC
>TRBD1|.|TRBJ2-5|TRBV25-1
CASSPHTGDPWETQYF
TGTGCCAGCAGTCCACACACAGGGGACCCATGGGAGACCCAGTACTTC
>TRBD2|.|TRBJ2-7|TRBV27
CASSPGTTEQYF
TGTGCCAGCAGCCCAGGGACTACCGAGCAGTACTTC
>TRBD1|.|TRBJ1-1|TRBV28
CASSLLSSLGQMNTEAFF
TGTGCCAGCAGTTTACTTTCTTCCTTGGGACAGATGAACACTGAAGCTTTCTTT
>.|.|TRBJ1-2|TRBV23-1
CASSQPRDEDEANYGYTF
TGCGCCAGCAGTCAACCGAGGGATGAAGACGAAGCTAACTATGGCTACACCTTC
>.|.|TRBJ1-5|TRBV4-1
CASSQEEKGTGYQPQHF
TGCGCCAGCAGCCAAGAAGAAAAGGGGACGGGGTATCAGCCCCAGCATTTT
>TRBD1|.|TRBJ1-1|TRBV7-9
CASSSLGTGEESTEAFF
TGTGCCAGCAGCTCGCTCGGGACAGGGGAGGAGAGCACTGAAGCTTTCTTT
>TRBD2|.|TRBJ2-3|TRBV29-1
CSGEVTSGLTDTQYF
TGCAGTGGTGAGGTGACTAGCGGTCTCACAGATACGCAGTATTTT
>TRBD1|.|TRBJ2-2|TRBV27
CASRPGRDRETGELFF
TGTGCCAGCAGACCGGGCCGGGACAGAGAGACCGGGGAGCTGTTTTTT
>.|.|TRBJ1-2|TRBV6-5
CASSYSGGGLGYTF
TGTGCCAGCAGTTACTCAGGGGGGGGACTTGGCTACACCTTC
>.|.|TRBJ2-1|TRBV27
CASRLGGTSYNEQFF
TGTGCCAGCCGCCTAGGCGGGACTTCCTACAATGAGCAGTTCTTC
>.|.|TRBJ2-3|TRBV5-8
CASSLGWDKKSDTQYF
TGTGCCAGCAGCTTGGGTTGGGACAAAAAATCAGATACGCAGTATTTT
>TRBD2|.|TRBJ2-7|TRBV11-2
CASSEGLDVSYEQYF
TGTGCCAGCAGCGAGGGACTAGACGTCTCCTACGAGCAGTACTTC
>.|.|TRBJ2-7|TRBV9
CASSVASYAGEQYF
TGTGCCAGCAGCGTAGCAAGCTATGCTGGGGAGCAGTACTTC
>TRBD1|once|TRBJ2-1|TRBV27
CASSPWDSPNNEQFF
TGTGCCAGCAGTCCTTGGGACAGCCCAAACAATGAGCAGTTCTTC
>.|.|TRBJ2-7|TRBV6-6
CASSFMRQPYEQYF
TGTGCCAGCAGTTTTATGAGACAGCCCTACGAGCAGTACTTC
>TRBD1|.|TRBJ2-7|TRBV4-3
CASSQQSETGTYEQYF
TGCGCCAGCAGCCAACAAAGTGAGACAGGGACCTACGAGCAGTACTTC
>TRBD1|.|TRBJ2-5|TRBV15
CATSRIRTGQETQYF
TGTGCCACCAGCAGAATTCGGACAGGCCAAGAGACCCAGTACTTC
>.|.|TRBJ2-5|TRBV9
CASSVEWGEETQYF
TGTGCCAGCAGCGTCGAGTGGGGGGAAGAGACCCAGTACTTC
>TRBD1|.|TRBJ1-5|TRBV28
CASSFRGEQPQHF
TGTGCCAGCAGTTTCAGGGGGGAGCAGCCCCAGCATTTT
>.|.|TRBJ2-3|TRBV5-1
CASHVAADTQYF
TGCGCCAGCCATGTGGCCGCAGATACGCAGTATTTT
>.|few|TRBJ1-5|TRBV9
CASSVDGANQPQHF
TGTGCCAGCAGCGTAGATGGGGCAAATCAGCCCCAGCATTTT
>.|.|TRBJ1-1|TRBV6-6
CASSDRTTTMNTEAFF
TGTGCCAGCAGCGATCGGACAACTACCATGAACACTGAAGCTTTCTTT
>.|once|TRBJ1-1|TRBV7-9
CASSFRGMNTEAFF
TGTGCCAGCAGCTTTCGGGGAATGAACACTGAAGCTTTCTTT
>TRBD1|.|TRBJ1-4|TRBV9
CASSVGWQGAGNEKLFF
TGTGCCAGCAGCGTAGGCTGGCAGGGGGCGGGTAATGAAAAACTGTTTTTT
>TRBD1|.|TRBJ2-3|TRBV27
CASGAGQGLTDTQYF
TGTGCCAGCGGTGCGGGACAGGGGCTGACAGATACGCAGTATTTT
>.|.|TRBJ2-1|TRBV4-1
CASSPGPGYEQFF
TGCGCCAGCAGCCCGGGCCCCGGCTATGAGCAGTTCTTC
>.|.|TRBJ2-7|TRBV13
CASSLGTNFYEQYF
TGTGCCAGCAGCTTAGGGACTAACTTTTACGAGCAGTACTTC
>.|.|TRBJ2-1|TRBV4-1
CASSLTSYEQFF
TGCGCCAGCAGCCTTACTAGCTATGAGCAGTTCTTC
>.|once|TRBJ2-2|TRBV7-9
CASSLSSFGGELFF
TGTGCCAGCAGTCTTTCGTCCTTTGGGGGGGAGCTGTTTTTT